The entry below describes one T cell receptor (beta chain). Its antigen remains unidentified. Germline V gene data show CDR1 as MNHEY and CDR2 as SMNVEV (reference sequence). V lost 5 bases, J lost 5 bases, and 16 bases lay in between. The CDR3 is 14 amino acids. The source of the sample is a study of OX40 agonist ivuxolimab in advanced cancers. General observations from the study: Relative to CD4+ cells, CD8+ T cells on average had more expanded clones.

Measured with immunoSEQ multiplex PCR; TCRdb has only the in-frame clones, and not every one. Here the sample spans approximately 44,000 clones, roughly nine tenths being singletons. The chain combines TRBV27 with TRBJ2-7; D is perhaps TRBD2 (7 bases). The clonotype originates from an adult with an advanced solid tumor such as melanoma, head and neck, liver or kidney cancer. Source: CD4+ or CD8+ T cells sorted from blood, taken in a trial of the OX40 agonist ivuxolimab. In DNA form, the CDR3 reads TGTGCCAGCAGTCCCTGGGGGGGGGCCCACGAGCAGTACTTC. Translation: CASSPWGGAHEQYF.